The next 2 T cell receptor beta chains were all read from a single sample in a study of OX40 agonist ivuxolimab in advanced cancers. Sequenced by immunoSEQ multiplex PCR; TCRdb stores in-frame clones only, minus some. The sample includes tens of thousands of clones, approximately 85% of them seen just once. This material consisted of CD4+ or CD8+ T cells sorted from blood, taken in a trial of the OX40 agonist ivuxolimab. These receptor sequences come from an adult with an advanced solid tumor such as melanoma, head and neck, liver or kidney cancer.

CDR3 region: CASSMPGKRGYTF. Here the CDR3 DNA reads TGTGCCAGTAGTATGCCAGGGAAGAGGGGCTACACCTTC. The J gene is TRBJ1-2, the V gene TRBV19; D might be TRBD1 (5 bases). V was shortened by 3 bases and J by 8 bases, with 13 bases between the two germline ends. The CDR3 is made up of 13 amino acids. Germline CDR1 reads LNHDA; CDR2 reads SQIVND (reference sequence). Variable domain in full (rest from reference TRBV19 and TRBJ1-2): DGGITQSPKYLFRKEGQNVTLSCEQNLNHDAMYWYRQDPGQGLRLIYYSQIVNDFQKGDIAEGYSVSREKKESFPLTVTSAQKNPTAFYLCASSMPGKRGYTFGSGTRLTVV.

This clone was recorded a few times. Distinct nucleotide sequences in the sample also encode this CDR3. The CDR3 region is CASSSGQGAYEQYF. The CDR3 DNA is TGCGCCAGCAGCTCCGGACAGGGTGCATACGAGCAGTACTTC. This chain joins TRBV5-1 and TRBJ2-7; TRBD1 matches 8 bases. With V trimmed by 3 bases and J by 4 bases, 6 bases remained unmatched. Germline V CDR1 and CDR2: SGHRS, YFSETQ. The CDR3 loop spans 14 amino acids.